Sequencing of this TCR beta chain was carried out in a study of blood T cells in healthy people across ages. With a J-beta primer mix and a sample-barcoded 5' primer, a second PCR ran roughly 6 to 11 cycles. One entry per CDR3 protein, called by TCRdb with MiXCR from the 5' RACE reads. The data hold about 730,000 distinct CDR3 sequences, with about 40% observed a single time. Whole-study findings and limits: The recorded TCR beta diversity per million T cells decreased in a roughly linear manner with age. Higher diversity, along with more naive CD4+ cells, distinguished long-lived donors from aged donors.

Isolated per sample were at least 6 million PBMCs. V was clipped by 2 bases and J by 4 bases; unmatched bases: 3. The germline V gene has CDR1 ENHRY and CDR2 SYGVKD. CDR3 length: 16 amino acids. In regard to this clonotype: The target antigen is unknown.

Material for sequencing was blood. This TCR was recovered from a woman aged 55 to 70 in good health. This rearrangement joins TRBV10-3 to TRBJ1-4; 11 bases line up with TRBD1. CDR3 DNA sequence: TGTGCCATCAGTGAGGAGGGACAGGGGGATAATGAAAAACTGTTTTTT. Amino acid sequence: CAISEEGQGDNEKLFF.